These 26 T cell receptor beta chains were sequenced from one sample in a study of blood T cell repertoires in COVID-19. Clones were sequenced by immunoSEQ multiplex PCR, and TCRdb holds only the in-frame ones, with some missing. The data hold over 100,000 clones, with 75% to 90% observed a single time. The sample was peripheral blood. Receptors were obtained from a woman in her 70s with acute or convalescent COVID-19.

This rearrangement joins TRBV5-1 to TRBJ1-1; D is unresolved. The CDR3 totals 14 residues. Germline V lookup: CDR1 SGHRS, CDR2 YFSETQ. The germline V and J ends were trimmed by 3 bases and 0 bases, with 9 bases remaining between them. In nucleotides, the CDR3 is TGCGCCAGCAGCTCTAGGTCGGTGAACACTGAAGCTTTCTTT. It is translated as CASSSRSVNTEAFF.

The chain recombines TRBV9 with TRBJ2-7; tentative D call: TRBD2 (5 bases). The germline CDR1 and CDR2 sequences are SGDLS and YYNGEE. Between the trimmed V and J ends, which lost 4 bases and 3 bases, there was a span of 17 bases. This CDR3 has 15 residues. CDR3 coding DNA: TGTGCCAGCAGCCGAGGGCCTAACGGTCTCTACGAGCAGTACTTC. It specifies CASSRGPNGLYEQYF.

This clone has a single count. V and J are TRBV2 and TRBJ1-5; D is unresolved. The CDR3 consists of 14 residues. Trimming pared 7 bases from V and 2 bases from J, leaving 12 bases between. Germline V gene lookup returns CDR1 SNHLY and CDR2 FYNNEI. The CDR3 DNA reads TGTGCCAGCAACGCGGGAGGACGCAATCAGCCCCAGCATTTT. This gives the protein CASNAGGRNQPQHF.

The V and J genes are TRBV18 and TRBJ1-5, with D tentatively TRBD1 (5 bases). Germline-derived CDR1 and CDR2 are KGHSH and LQKENI. The CDR3 length is 15 residues. The V gene lost 1 base and the J gene lost 5 bases, with 12 bases spanning the gap. The CDR3 reads CASSPRRGSHQPQHF. The CDR3 region has the DNA TGTGCCAGCTCACCACGAAGGGGCTCTCATCAGCCCCAGCATTTT.

The chain joins TRBV3-1 (or the pseudogene TRBV3-2) to TRBJ2-1; TRBD2 matches 8 bases. This CDR3 region has 18 residues. V lost 0 bases and J lost 7; bases outside the gene matches: 14. Germline V CDR1 and CDR2: LGHDT, YNNKEL (reference sequence). CDR3 loop: CASSQDLWAGGGKNEQFF. CDR3 DNA: TGTGCCAGCAGCCAAGATTTGTGGGCGGGAGGAGGGAAAAATGAGCAGTTCTTC.

This chain links TRBV28 with TRBJ2-3; D is undetermined. Between the trimmed V and J ends, which lost 5 bases and 6 bases, there was a span of 9 bases. The CDR3 totals 12 residues. Germline V gene lookup returns CDR1 MDHEN and CDR2 SYDVKM. In DNA, the CDR3 is TGTGCCAGCAGTCCGTTAGTTGATACGCAGTATTTT. Translation: CASSPLVDTQYF.

V is TRBV6-5 and J is TRBJ1-2; 7 bases fit TRBD1. This CDR3 region has 13 residues. From germline, CDR1 is MNHEY and CDR2 SVGAGI. V was clipped by 5 bases and J by 7 bases; unmatched bases: 7. The CDR3 DNA reads TGTGCCAGCAGTCCCGACAGGGTATCTGGCTACACCTTC. Its translation is CASSPDRVSGYTF.

The chain carries TRBV3-1 (or the pseudogene TRBV3-2) and TRBJ2-5, with D tentatively TRBD1 (6 bases). V lost 4 bases and J 2 bases, leaving 11 bases between the germline ends. In germline, CDR1 is LGHDT, CDR2 YNNKEL (reference sequence). This CDR3 is built from 14 residues. The CDR3 spells CASSLRTAQETQYF. The CDR3, as DNA: TGTGCCAGCAGCCTCCGGACAGCTCAAGAGACCCAGTACTTC.

The chain couples TRBV4-2 to TRBJ1-4; D is undetermined. Per the germline V gene, CDR1 is LGHNA and CDR2 is YNFKEQ. Trimming removed 3 bases from V and 2 bases from J, with 10 bases in between. The CDR3 totals 15 residues. The CDR3 DNA reads as TGTGCCAGCAGCCAGGGAGGGAATACTAATGAAAAACTGTTTTTT. As protein: CASSQGGNTNEKLFF.

The count of this clone is one. The chain carries TRBV9 and TRBJ1-2; D gene ambiguous. The ends were cut back, 3 bases at V and 3 bases at J, with 9 bases in the middle. The CDR3 covers 13 residues. The germline V gene encodes CDR1 SGDLS and CDR2 YYNGEE. CDR3 coding DNA: TGTGCCAGCAGCGGACTGCAAGACTATGGCTACACCTTC. It codes for CASSGLQDYGYTF.

The CDR3 loop is CASSAGPGGEAFF. The CDR3, as DNA: TGCGCCAGCAGCGCAGGCCCAGGGGGTGAAGCTTTCTTT. This sequence joins TRBV5-1 and TRBJ1-1; 7 bases match TRBD1. The germline V gene encodes CDR1 SGHRS and CDR2 YFSETQ. J gave up 7 bases and V 4 bases, and 7 bases lay outside the gene matches. The CDR3 has 13 amino acids.

CDR3 nucleotides: TGTGCCAGCAGCTCTTTAGATGAGCCCCAGCATTTT. Its protein is CASSSLDEPQHF. The chain employs TRBV5-5 and TRBJ1-5; D is unresolved. Germline loops: CDR1 SGHKS, CDR2 YYEKEE (reference sequence). CDR3 length equals 12 residues. Trimming left V 3 bases short and J 8 bases short, with 9 bases between.

This chain connects TRBV6-5 to TRBJ2-7, with 7 nucleotides matching TRBD1. Trimming removed 6 bases from V and 7 bases from J; junction bases left unmatched: 6. CDR3 length equals 12 residues. Germline CDR1 and CDR2: MNHEY and SVGAGI. DNA for the CDR3: TGTGCCAGCAGGCCGACAGGGAGAGAGCAGTACTTC. Translating gives CASRPTGREQYF.

The chain employs TRBV7-8 and TRBJ2-7; 10 nucleotides match TRBD1. The CDR3 consists of 15 residues. Per germline, CDR1 SGHVS and CDR2 FQNEAQ. V lost 4 bases and J lost 2; bases outside the gene matches: 5. CDR3 DNA sequence: TGTGCCAGCAGCTCTACCGACAGGGGGCCCTACGAGCAGTACTTC. Translated: CASSSTDRGPYEQYF.

The V gene is TRBV19, the J gene TRBJ1-5; D gene unclear. Germline-derived CDR1 and CDR2 are LNHDA and SQIVND (reference sequence). The CDR3 is 15 amino acids. V was pared by 5 bases and J by 5 bases, with 16 bases between. The DNA for the CDR3 is TGTGCCAGTAGTCTCCCGGTTCTTCGAGATCAGCCCCAGCATTTT. Protein sequence: CASSLPVLRDQPQHF.

This rearrangement joins TRBV9 to TRBJ1-4; 7 bases are shared with TRBD1. V trimming: 4 bases; J trimming: 7 bases; junction bases outside the gene matches: 10. Germline assignment: CDR1 SGDLS and CDR2 YYNGEE. The CDR3 spans 15 residues. The CDR3 DNA is TGTGCCAGCAGCCCTCAGACAGGGCCAGGTGAAAAACTGTTTTTT. This codes for CASSPQTGPGEKLFF.

The chain couples TRBV5-1 to TRBJ2-2; TRBD1 matches 8 bases. This CDR3 has 18 residues. In germline, CDR1 is SGHRS, CDR2 YFSETQ. J lost 6 bases, V lost 0 bases, and 13 bases had no gene match. CDR3 amino acids: CASSLAGRARGRAGELFF. In DNA, the CDR3 is TGCGCCAGCAGCTTGGCCGGTCGGGCCAGGGGGCGCGCCGGGGAGCTGTTTTTT.

The V call is TRBV3-1 (or the pseudogene TRBV3-2), the J call TRBJ1-5; unclear D gene. Germline V lookup: CDR1 LGHDT, CDR2 YNNKEL (reference sequence). This CDR3 spans 13 amino acids. V lost 6 bases and J 4 bases, leaving 10 bases between the germline ends. CDR3 bases: TGTGCCAGCAGTCAGGATGGGAATCAGCCCCAGCATTTT. Protein product: CASSQDGNQPQHF.

The chain joins TRBV5-8 to TRBJ1-2; no firm D call. CDR1 is SGHTS, CDR2 YDEGEE, per germline. The CDR3 runs 8 residues. Trimming left V 6 bases short and J 10 bases short, with 4 bases between. CDR3 DNA sequence: TGTGCCAGCACCCTCTACACCTTC. This translates into CASTLYTF.

Written as DNA, the CDR3 is TGCGCCAGCAGCTTGCAGGACAGGCTAACCTATGGCTACACCTTC. Protein product: CASSLQDRLTYGYTF. V usage is TRBV5-1 and J usage is TRBJ1-2, with 7 nucleotides matching TRBD1. The CDR3 covers 15 residues. J gave up 4 bases and V 1 base, and 7 bases lay outside the gene matches. The germline gives CDR1 SGHRS, CDR2 YFSETQ.

In regard to this clone: Different DNA sequences within this sample yield the same CDR3. The rearrangement uses TRBV15 and TRBJ1-2; D is undetermined. Germline-derived CDR1 and CDR2 are LNHNV and YYDKDF (reference sequence). V dropped 1 base and J dropped 5 bases, with 11 bases sitting between them. The CDR3 is 14 amino acids. The CDR3 sequence: CATSRVRRWYGYTF. The CDR3 bases are TGTGCCACCAGCAGAGTCAGGAGGTGGTATGGCTACACCTTC. Looking up the rest from reference TRBV15 and TRBJ1-2 gives the full variable domain: DAMVIQNPRYQVTQFGKPVTLSCSQTLNHNVMYWYQQKSSQAPKLLFHYYDKDFNNEADTPDNFQSRRPNTSFCFLDIRSPGLGDTAMYLCATSRVRRWYGYTFGSGTRLTVV.

The chain couples TRBV11-2 to TRBJ2-5; 11 bases line up with TRBD2. The CDR3 has 14 residues. Per germline, CDR1 SGHAT and CDR2 FQNNGV. The V segment lost 4 bases and the J segment 7 bases; nucleotides outside the gene matches: 5. The CDR3 region is CASSSLAGGGTQYF. The CDR3 DNA reads TGTGCCAGCAGCTCCTTAGCGGGAGGGGGGACCCAGTACTTC. The variable domain in full, completed from reference TRBV11-2 and TRBJ2-5, reads EAGVAQSPRYKIIEKRQSVAFWCNPISGHATLYWYQQILGQGPKLLIQFQNNGVVDDSQLPKDRFSAERLKGVDSTLKIQPAKLEDSAVYLCASSSLAGGGTQYFGPGTRLLVL.

V gene TRBV4-1 combines with J gene TRBJ1-2; D perhaps matches TRBD1 (5 bases). Trimming took 1 base from V and 8 from J, leaving 17 bases between them. CDR3 length equals 15 residues. The germline gives CDR1 MGHRA, CDR2 YSYEKL. CDR3 sequence (DNA): TGCGCCAGCAGCCAAGGTCAGGGCAGCACCGGGGGCTACACCTTC. Translated: CASSQGQGSTGGYTF.

This chain links TRBV3-1 (or the pseudogene TRBV3-2) with TRBJ2-7; D not resolved. Per the germline V gene, CDR1 is LGHDT and CDR2 is YNNKEL (reference sequence). Between the trimmed V and J ends, which lost 4 bases and 3 bases, there was a span of 10 bases. This CDR3 contains 13 residues. Written as DNA, the CDR3 is TGTGCCAGCAGCCGCGGCGTAGGCTACGAGCAGTACTTC. Encoded protein: CASSRGVGYEQYF.

The chain links TRBV18 to TRBJ2-6; TRBD1 agrees at 7 bases. The CDR3 is 17 amino acids. After removal of 3 bases from V and 0 bases from J, the junction contained 5 bases not matched to a gene. Germline-derived CDR1 and CDR2 are KGHSH and LQKENI. The CDR3 DNA reads as TGTGCCAGCTCACCTCGACAGGGATCCTCTGGGGCCAACGTCCTGACTTTC. Its translation: CASSPRQGSSGANVLTF.

This rearrangement joins TRBV2 to TRBJ1-5; D unresolved. CDR1 is SNHLY and CDR2 is FYNNEI in the germline V gene. Trimming left V 1 base short and J 2 bases short, with 6 bases between. The CDR3 contains 14 residues. In DNA form, the CDR3 reads TGTGCCAGCAGTGAAGTGGCAGGCAATCAGCCCCAGCATTTT. This codes for CASSEVAGNQPQHF.